The present T cell receptor (beta chain) was sequenced within a study of beta chain features in type 1 diabetes. The study, taken as a whole, reports: These data did not resolve whether HLA type affects TCRB rearrangement. Reduced insertions and increased deletions marked VDJ junctions in type 1 diabetes patients. Relative to healthy donors, patients appeared to have naive, central memory and Treg TCRB repertoires that were more similar.

The CDR3 spans 14 residues. Germline V lookup: CDR1 MNHGY, CDR2 SVAAGI. Trimming cost V 5 bases and J 1 base; bases outside gene matches: 1. Since all of the isolated RNA was reverse transcribed, expressed TCRB transcripts were what got sequenced. Sequenced by immunoSEQ multiplex PCR; TCRdb stores in-frame clones only, minus some. Among under 250,000 clones listed, 11% to 15% were seen once. About this clone: Its matching antigen is unknown.

Purity above 95% was achieved in all sorted populations. Sequences were obtained from naive CD4+ T cells from blood. V is TRBV6-9 and J is TRBJ2-2; 7 positions match TRBD1. This TCR came from a woman between 35 and 50 years old in good health. The CDR3 bases are TGTGCCAGCAGTGGGACAGAGAACACCGGGGAGCTGTTTTTT. The encoded protein is CASSGTENTGELFF.